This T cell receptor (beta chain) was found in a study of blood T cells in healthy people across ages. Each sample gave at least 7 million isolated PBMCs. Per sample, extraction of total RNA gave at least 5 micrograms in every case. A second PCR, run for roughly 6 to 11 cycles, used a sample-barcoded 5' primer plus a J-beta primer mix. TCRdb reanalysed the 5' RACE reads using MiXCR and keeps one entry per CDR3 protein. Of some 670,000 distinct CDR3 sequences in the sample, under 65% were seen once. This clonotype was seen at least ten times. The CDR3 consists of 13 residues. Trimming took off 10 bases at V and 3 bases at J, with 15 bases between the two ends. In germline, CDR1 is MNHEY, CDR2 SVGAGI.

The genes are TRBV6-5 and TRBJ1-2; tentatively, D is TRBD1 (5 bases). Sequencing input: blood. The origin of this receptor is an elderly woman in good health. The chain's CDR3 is CATRPPGHYGYTF. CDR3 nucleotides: TGTGCCACCCGTCCCCCGGGGCACTATGGCTACACCTTC.